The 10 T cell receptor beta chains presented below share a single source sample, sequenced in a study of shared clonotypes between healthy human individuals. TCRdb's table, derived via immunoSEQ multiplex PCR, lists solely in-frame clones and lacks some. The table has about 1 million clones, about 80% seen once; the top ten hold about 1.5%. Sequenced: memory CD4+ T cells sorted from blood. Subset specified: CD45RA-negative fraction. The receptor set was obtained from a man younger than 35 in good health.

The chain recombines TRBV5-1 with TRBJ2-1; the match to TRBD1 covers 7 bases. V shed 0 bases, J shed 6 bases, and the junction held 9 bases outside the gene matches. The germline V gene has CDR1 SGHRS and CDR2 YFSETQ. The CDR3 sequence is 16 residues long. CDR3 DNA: TGCGCCAGCAGCTTGGAATACTTTAGGGGGCCCAATGAGCAGTTCTTC. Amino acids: CASSLEYFRGPNEQFF.

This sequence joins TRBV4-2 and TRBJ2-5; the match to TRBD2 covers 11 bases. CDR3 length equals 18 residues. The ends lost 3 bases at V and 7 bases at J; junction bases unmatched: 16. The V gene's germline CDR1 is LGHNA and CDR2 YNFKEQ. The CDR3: CASSQHGTSGDHRGTQYF. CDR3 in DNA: TGTGCCAGCAGCCAGCACGGGACTAGCGGAGACCACCGGGGGACCCAGTACTTC.

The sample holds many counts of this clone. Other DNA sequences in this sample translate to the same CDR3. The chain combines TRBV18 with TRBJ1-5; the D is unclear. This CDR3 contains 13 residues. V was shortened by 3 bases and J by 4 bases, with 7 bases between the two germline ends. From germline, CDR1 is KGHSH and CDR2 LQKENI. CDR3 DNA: TGTGCCAGCTCACCTGGGCAAAATCAGCCCCAGCATTTT. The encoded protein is CASSPGQNQPQHF. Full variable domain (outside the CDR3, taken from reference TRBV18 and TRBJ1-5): NAGVMQNPRHLVRRRGQEARLRCSPMKGHSHVYWYRQLPEEGLKFMVYLQKENIIDESGMPKERFSAEFPKEGPSILRIQQVVRGDSAAYFCASSPGQNQPQHFGDGTRLSIL.

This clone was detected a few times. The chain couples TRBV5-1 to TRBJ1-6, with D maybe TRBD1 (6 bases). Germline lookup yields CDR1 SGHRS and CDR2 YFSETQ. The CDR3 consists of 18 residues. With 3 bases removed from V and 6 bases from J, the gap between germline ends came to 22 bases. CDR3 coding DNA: TGCGCCAGCAGCTCGACCTTTTCTACAGGGACCCTTAATTCACCCCTCCACTTT. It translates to CASSSTFSTGTLNSPLHF.

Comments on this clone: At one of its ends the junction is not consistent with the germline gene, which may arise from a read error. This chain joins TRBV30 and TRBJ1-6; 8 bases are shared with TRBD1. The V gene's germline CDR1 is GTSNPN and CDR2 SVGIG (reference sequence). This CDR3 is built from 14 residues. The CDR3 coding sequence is TGTGCCTGGAGCTCCGGGACAGGCCCCTCGAAAACCCTCTTT. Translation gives CAWSSGTGPSKTLF. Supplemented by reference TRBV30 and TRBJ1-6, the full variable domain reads SQTIHQWPATLVQPVGSPLSLECTVEGTSNPNLYWYRQAAGRGLQLLFYSVGIGQISSEVPQNLSASRPQDRQFILSSKKLLLSDSGFYLCAWSSGTGPSKTLFGNGTRLTVT.

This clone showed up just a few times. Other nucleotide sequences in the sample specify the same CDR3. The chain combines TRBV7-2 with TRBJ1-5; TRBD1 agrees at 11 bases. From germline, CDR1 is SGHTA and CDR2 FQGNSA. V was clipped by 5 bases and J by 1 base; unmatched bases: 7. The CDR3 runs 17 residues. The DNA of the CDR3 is TGTGCCAGCAGCCTTGGACAGGGGGCAAGGAGCAATCAGCCCCAGCATTTT. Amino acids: CASSLGQGARSNQPQHF.

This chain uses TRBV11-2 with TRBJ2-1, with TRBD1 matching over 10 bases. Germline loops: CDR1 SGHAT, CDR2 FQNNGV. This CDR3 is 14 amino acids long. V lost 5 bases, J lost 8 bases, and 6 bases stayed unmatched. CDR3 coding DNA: TGTGCCAGCAGCGCAGGACAGGGGGTCTATGAGCAGTTCTTC. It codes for CASSAGQGVYEQFF.

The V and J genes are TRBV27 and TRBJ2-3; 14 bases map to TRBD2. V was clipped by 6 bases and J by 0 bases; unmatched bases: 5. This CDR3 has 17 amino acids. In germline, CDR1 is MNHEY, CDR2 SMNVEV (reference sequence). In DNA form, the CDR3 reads TGTGCCAGCAGGGGGACTAGCGGGGGCCGGAGCACAGATACGCAGTATTTT. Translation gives CASRGTSGGRSTDTQYF.

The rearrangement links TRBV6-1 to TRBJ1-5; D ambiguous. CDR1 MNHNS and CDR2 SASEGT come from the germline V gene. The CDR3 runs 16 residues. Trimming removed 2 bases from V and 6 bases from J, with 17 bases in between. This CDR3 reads CASSERFPPGSQPQHF. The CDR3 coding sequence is TGTGCCAGCAGTGAACGCTTCCCTCCCGGCAGTCAGCCCCAGCATTTT.

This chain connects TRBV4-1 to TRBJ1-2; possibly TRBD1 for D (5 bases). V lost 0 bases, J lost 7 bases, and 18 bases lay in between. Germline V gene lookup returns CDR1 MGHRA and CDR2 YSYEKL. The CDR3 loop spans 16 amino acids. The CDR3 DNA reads TGCGCCAGCAGCCAAGAATCGGGATGGGGGAAGGTTGGCTACACCTTC. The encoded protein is CASSQESGWGKVGYTF.